Below are 20 T cell receptor beta chains sequenced from a single sample in a study of T cells in Graves' hyperthyroidism and ophthalmopathy. RNA transcripts served as the template for amplifying TCR beta CDR3 regions. An initial round of RT-PCR targeting the TCR CDR3 relied on the HTBI primer set. One entry per CDR3 protein results from TCRdb running MiXCR on the multiplex PCR reads. The sample yields some 770,000 distinct CDR3 sequences, about a sixth seen once. Input material: blood. These receptors originate from a man younger than 30 with Graves' hyperthyroidism.

The J gene is TRBJ2-7, the V gene TRBV6-1, with 11 bases matching TRBD1. J was trimmed by 4 bases and V by 6 bases; bases with no gene match: 11. CDR1 is MNHNS, CDR2 SASEGT, per germline. The CDR3 runs 16 residues. CDR3 DNA: TGTGCCAGCAGGGCCTCGGACAGGGGGCCGAGTTACGAGCAGTACTTC. Translating it yields CASRASDRGPSYEQYF.

V is TRBV28 and J is TRBJ1-6; 7 bases fit TRBD1. The CDR3 loop spans 16 amino acids. Losses at the gene ends were 6 bases for V and 0 bases for J; bases not matched to a gene: 5. Per germline, CDR1 MDHEN and CDR2 SYDVKM. The CDR3 region is CASRTPGGSYNSPLHF. Written as DNA, the CDR3 is TGTGCCAGCAGGACTCCAGGGGGCTCCTATAATTCACCCCTCCACTTT.

This clonotype was seen a handful of times. A much larger clone sits a single nucleotide away, making a read error possible. V usage is TRBV6-1 and J usage is TRBJ2-1, with 8 bases lining up with TRBD2. V was clipped by 3 bases and J by 4 bases; unmatched bases: 5. Germline V CDR1 and CDR2: MNHNS, SASEGT. The CDR3 totals 15 residues. The DNA for the CDR3 is TGTGCCAGCAGTGATCGACTAGCGAAATACAATGAGCAGTTCTTC. Protein product: CASSDRLAKYNEQFF.

This CDR3 reads CASTTIYTEAFF. The CDR3 nucleotides read TGTGCCAGCACCACAATATACACTGAAGCTTTCTTT. The chain recombines TRBV7-2 with TRBJ1-1; D is unclear. Germline V gene lookup returns CDR1 SGHTA and CDR2 FQGNSA. The CDR3 sequence is 12 residues long. Trimming stripped 7 bases from V and 3 bases from J, with 9 bases between. The whole variable domain, filled in from reference TRBV7-2 and TRBJ1-1, reads GAGVSQSPSNKVTEKGKDVELRCDPISGHTALYWYRQSLGQGLEFLIYFQGNSAPDKSGLPSDRFSAERTGGSVSTLTIQRTQQEDSAVYLCASTTIYTEAFFGQGTRLTVV.

This clonotype was recorded at least ten times. The gene calls are TRBV4-1 and TRBJ1-2; no clear D. Trimming shortened V by 1 base and J by 5 bases, and 20 bases separated the two germline ends. This CDR3 region has 17 residues. The germline V gene has CDR1 MGHRA and CDR2 YSYEKL. This CDR3 reads CASSQVLGRWPPYGYTF. Written as DNA, the CDR3 is TGCGCCAGCAGCCAAGTTTTGGGCCGGTGGCCCCCATATGGCTACACCTTC.

V usage is TRBV20-1 and J usage is TRBJ2-1, with 7 bases that match TRBD1. This CDR3 is 14 amino acids long. Germline loops: CDR1 DFQATT, CDR2 SNEGSKA (reference sequence). V was pared by 5 bases and J by 3 bases, with 7 bases of the junction left unmatched. The CDR3 DNA reads TGCAGTGCTGAAGGGACAGATTTCTACAATGAGCAGTTCTTC. It translates to CSAEGTDFYNEQFF.

This clonotype came up a few times. The chain couples TRBV28 to TRBJ1-2; 8 bases are a match to TRBD1. The V segment lost 5 bases and the J segment 7 bases; nucleotides outside the gene matches: 12. The length of the CDR3 is 15 residues. The germline V gene has CDR1 MDHEN and CDR2 SYDVKM. The CDR3 protein is CASSRSDRALSGYTF. DNA for the CDR3: TGTGCCAGCAGTCGGTCGGACAGGGCCCTTTCTGGCTACACCTTC.

This clonotype was seen repeatedly, ten times or more. This chain joins TRBV6-1 and TRBJ1-1; D uncertain. Deletions cut 1 base from V and 0 bases from J, with 6 bases between. CDR3 size: 14 residues. The V gene's germline CDR1 is MNHNS and CDR2 SASEGT. CDR3 in DNA: TGTGCCAGCAGTGAAGTGGCAGTGAACACTGAAGCTTTCTTT. It translates to CASSEVAVNTEAFF.

This clonotype has a count of ten or more. V usage is TRBV28 and J usage is TRBJ2-1; no reliable D call. Germline V gene sequence: CDR1 MDHEN, CDR2 SYDVKM. V gave up 6 bases and J gave up 0 bases, with 12 bases separating them. This CDR3 contains 15 residues. The CDR3 here is CASSHLSSSYNEQFF. For the CDR3, the DNA is TGTGCCAGCAGCCATCTTTCAAGCTCCTACAATGAGCAGTTCTTC.

Concerning this clonotype itself: Being one base from a much bigger clone, this may be a read error. It is likely a read error, because the conserved phenylalanine at the end of the CDR3 is missing. This chain uses TRBV2 with TRBJ1-1; D unclear. Between the trimmed V and J ends, which lost 6 bases and 4 bases, there was a span of 12 bases. Germline V lookup: CDR1 SNHLY, CDR2 FYNNEI. The CDR3 is 13 residues long. The CDR3 reads CASRVTEGTEAFL. The CDR3 region has the DNA TGTGCCAGCAGGGTGACGGAAGGCACTGAAGCTTTCCTT.

This chain uses TRBV7-2 with TRBJ1-4; D uncertain. The V and J ends lost 5 bases and 0 bases respectively, with 13 bases between them. Looked up from germline, CDR1 is SGHTA and CDR2 is FQGNSA. The CDR3 has 16 residues. This CDR3 reads CASSLGYSATNEKLFF. The CDR3 nucleotides are TGTGCCAGCAGCCTGGGGTACAGTGCAACTAATGAAAAACTGTTTTTT. Complete variable domain (other parts from reference TRBV7-2 and TRBJ1-4): GAGVSQSPSNKVTEKGKDVELRCDPISGHTALYWYRQSLGQGLEFLIYFQGNSAPDKSGLPSDRFSAERTGGSVSTLTIQRTQQEDSAVYLCASSLGYSATNEKLFFGSGTQLSVL.

The table lists this clonotype with many counts. The genes are TRBV18 and TRBJ1-3, with D possibly TRBD1 on 5 matching bases. The V and J ends lost 2 bases and 4 bases respectively, with 9 bases between them. From germline, CDR1 is KGHSH and CDR2 LQKENI. The CDR3 has 14 amino acids. The CDR3 DNA reads as TGTGCCAGCTCACCAGGGGCGACCGGAAACACCATATATTTT. Residues: CASSPGATGNTIYF.

This clonotype has at least ten counts. The chain uses TRBV2 and TRBJ1-4; maybe TRBD1 (6 bases). This CDR3 is built from 13 residues. V was pared by 4 bases and J by 4 bases, with 7 bases between. Germline CDR1 and CDR2: SNHLY and FYNNEI. CDR3 coding DNA: TGTGCCAGCAGTGGACAGGTTAATGAAAAACTGTTTTTT. This codes for CASSGQVNEKLFF. Based on the CDR3 plus reference TRBV2 and TRBJ1-4, the full variable domain is EPEVTQTPSHQVTQMGQEVILRCVPISNHLYFYWYRQILGQKVEFLVSFYNNEISEKSEIFDDQFSVERPDGSNFTLKIRSTKLEDSAMYFCASSGQVNEKLFFGSGTQLSVL.

This clonotype was detected only a few times. This rearrangement joins TRBV28 to TRBJ2-5, with 13 bases aligning to TRBD2. This CDR3 is 13 amino acids long. Per the germline V gene, CDR1 is MDHEN and CDR2 is SYDVKM. V lost 8 bases, J lost 5 bases, and 2 bases stayed unmatched. The CDR3 DNA reads as TGTGCCAGCCAACTAGCGGGGGGGGAGACCCAGTACTTC. Amino acid sequence: CASQLAGGETQYF.

This clonotype was counted between two and nine times. The chain combines TRBV14 with TRBJ2-2, with a weak D call TRBD1 (7 bases). Trimming shortened V by 6 bases and J by 0 bases, and 11 bases separated the two germline ends. The CDR3 length is 15 residues. Germline V CDR1 and CDR2: SGHDN, FVKESK. The CDR3: CASRPGGSNTGELFF. CDR3 coding DNA: TGTGCCAGCAGGCCAGGGGGGTCGAACACCGGGGAGCTGTTTTTT. Complete variable domain (other parts from reference TRBV14 and TRBJ2-2): EAGVTQFPSHSVIEKGQTVTLRCDPISGHDNLYWYRRVMGKEIKFLLHFVKESKQDESGMPNNRFLAERTGGTYSTLKVQPAELEDSGVYFCASRPGGSNTGELFFGEGSRLTVL.

Many counts were recorded for this clonotype. The V gene is TRBV7-2, the J gene TRBJ1-4, with D tentatively TRBD1 (5 bases). Trimming removed 7 bases from V and 2 bases from J, with 14 bases in between. The V gene's germline CDR1 is SGHTA and CDR2 FQGNSA. This CDR3 comprises 15 residues. The CDR3 DNA reads as TGTGCCAGCACTCCCTTGGGGGGTACTAATGAAAAACTGTTTTTT. This gives the protein CASTPLGGTNEKLFF. Using reference TRBV7-2 and TRBJ1-4 for the parts outside the CDR3, the full variable domain is GAGVSQSPSNKVTEKGKDVELRCDPISGHTALYWYRQSLGQGLEFLIYFQGNSAPDKSGLPSDRFSAERTGGSVSTLTIQRTQQEDSAVYLCASTPLGGTNEKLFFGSGTQLSVL.

The chain joins TRBV4-1 to TRBJ1-4; 9 positions agree with TRBD1. The CDR3 is 17 residues long. The trim removed 1 base at V and 4 bases at J, leaving 7 bases unmatched. From germline, CDR1 is MGHRA and CDR2 YSYEKL. In nucleotides, the CDR3 is TGCGCCAGCAGCCAAGGGAGACAGGGGGGCCTTAATGAAAAACTGTTTTTT. This translates into CASSQGRQGGLNEKLFF.

This clonotype has ten or more counts. The chain combines TRBV28 with TRBJ2-5; tentatively, D is TRBD1 (5 bases). Trimming removed 6 bases from V and 4 bases from J, with 9 bases in between. The germline V gene encodes CDR1 MDHEN and CDR2 SYDVKM. This CDR3 contains 12 residues. The CDR3 spells CASRLQGETQYF. The DNA for the CDR3 is TGTGCCAGCAGGTTGCAGGGAGAGACCCAGTACTTC.

This clonotype was picked up many times. The chain uses TRBV20-1 and TRBJ2-5; D is unresolved. The CDR3 spans 10 residues. Germline CDR1 and CDR2: DFQATT and SNEGSKA (reference sequence). The germline V and J ends were trimmed by 2 bases and 10 bases, with 8 bases remaining between them. This CDR3 is CSARKEDQYF. The CDR3 DNA reads TGCAGTGCTAGAAAGGAAGACCAGTACTTC.

The chain joins TRBV28 to TRBJ2-3; 9 bases fit TRBD1. Germline CDR1 and CDR2: MDHEN and SYDVKM. The CDR3 is made up of 14 amino acids. This CDR3 is CAYRGTGSTDTQYF. The CDR3 nucleotides are TGTGCTTATAGAGGGACAGGGTCAACAGATACGCAGTATTTT. The entire variable domain, with the rest obtained from reference TRBV28 and TRBJ2-3, is as follows: DVKVTQSSRYLVKRTGEKVFLECVQDMDHENMFWYRQDPGLGLRLIYFSYDVKMKEKGDIPEGYSVSREKKERFSLILESASTNQTSMYLCAYRGTGSTDTQYFGPGTRLTVL.